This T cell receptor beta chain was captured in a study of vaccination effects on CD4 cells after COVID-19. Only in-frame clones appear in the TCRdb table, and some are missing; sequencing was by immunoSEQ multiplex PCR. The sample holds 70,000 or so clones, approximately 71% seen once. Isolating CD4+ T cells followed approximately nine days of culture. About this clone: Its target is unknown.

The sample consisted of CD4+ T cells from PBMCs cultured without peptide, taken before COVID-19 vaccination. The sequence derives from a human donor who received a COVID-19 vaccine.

In nucleotides, the CDR3 is TGTGCCAGCAGCCCCGGGGGACTGGATGCAACTAATGAAAAACTGTTTTTT. This sequence encodes CASSPGGLDATNEKLFF. The chain has TRBV5-4 and TRBJ1-4; D is possibly TRBD1 (5 bases). Germline CDR1 reads SGHNT; CDR2 reads YYREEE (reference sequence). The V end lost 4 bases, the J end lost 0 bases, and 16 bases lay between the germline ends. The CDR3 runs to 17 residues.